These T cell receptor beta chains were read from a single sample in a study of vaccination and CD4 T cells after COVID-19. For these receptors, no antigen is known. TCRdb reprocessed the PCR reads with MiXCR, giving one entry per CDR3 protein. The data hold fewer than 16,000 distinct CDR3 sequences, with about 53% observed a single time. Sequencing was performed on CD4+ T cells from blood, cultured in vitro. These receptors all stem from a human donor who had recovered from COVID-19. CDR3s include the opening cysteine and the closing phenylalanine or tryptophan. The order of the fields is J gene, clone size, CDR3 length, V gene, D gene, CDR3 protein, CDR3 DNA. A D gene is named only where the DNA matches it firmly. Clone sizes are given selectively: once, few, many, or a class where the clone is expanded.

j_call: TRBJ1-1
clone_size: NA
cdr3_length: 16
v_call: TRBV5-1
d_call: NA
cdr3_aa: CASSFRGRAMNTEAFF
cdr3_nt: TGCGCCAGCAGCTTCAGGGGAAGGGCCATGAACACTGAAGCTTTCTTT

j_call: TRBJ2-5
clone_size: NA
cdr3_length: 13
v_call: TRBV20-1
d_call: TRBD1
cdr3_aa: CSAPTGGQETQYF
cdr3_nt: TGCAGTGCACCAACAGGGGGACAAGAGACCCAGTACTTC

j_call: TRBJ2-3
clone_size: NA
cdr3_length: 14
v_call: TRBV7-9
d_call: NA
cdr3_aa: CASSLAGNFDTQYF
cdr3_nt: TGTGCCAGCAGCTTGGCGGGGAACTTTGATACGCAGTATTTT

j_call: TRBJ2-3
clone_size: few
cdr3_length: 17
v_call: TRBV7-3
d_call: NA
cdr3_aa: CASSLTGDITLADTQYF
cdr3_nt: TGTGCCAGCAGCTTAACAGGAGATATAACCCTGGCAGATACGCAGTATTTT

j_call: TRBJ1-2
clone_size: NA
cdr3_length: 15
v_call: TRBV15
d_call: NA
cdr3_aa: CATSPRQSGVRGYTF
cdr3_nt: TGTGCCACCAGCCCTCGACAATCAGGGGTTCGGGGCTACACCTTC

j_call: TRBJ2-7
clone_size: NA
cdr3_length: 15
v_call: TRBV28
d_call: TRBD1
cdr3_aa: CASSLPTGGPLEQYF
cdr3_nt: TGTGCCAGCAGTCTCCCCACAGGGGGCCCCCTCGAGCAGTACTTC

j_call: TRBJ2-5
clone_size: NA
cdr3_length: 19
v_call: TRBV24-1
d_call: NA
cdr3_aa: CATSDPQIRDNGVQETQYF
cdr3_nt: TGTGCCACCAGTGATCCGCAAATACGGGACAACGGTGTACAAGAGACCCAGTACTTC

j_call: TRBJ2-7
clone_size: once
cdr3_length: 13
v_call: TRBV20-1
d_call: NA
cdr3_aa: CSASPPERYEQYF
cdr3_nt: TGCAGTGCGAGCCCCCCCGAGAGGTACGAGCAGTACTTC

j_call: TRBJ1-1
clone_size: NA
cdr3_length: 15
v_call: TRBV20-1
d_call: NA
cdr3_aa: CSARDHVSGATEAFF
cdr3_nt: TGCAGTGCTAGAGATCACGTCTCGGGGGCCACTGAAGCTTTCTTT

j_call: TRBJ2-3
clone_size: NA
cdr3_length: 14
v_call: TRBV7-9
d_call: NA
cdr3_aa: CASSLPGRTDTQYF
cdr3_nt: TGTGCCAGCAGCTTACCCGGACGCACAGATACGCAGTATTTT

j_call: TRBJ1-2
clone_size: NA
cdr3_length: 13
v_call: TRBV6-1
d_call: NA
cdr3_aa: CASSDPGFYGYTF
cdr3_nt: TGTGCCAGCAGTGATCCGGGGTTTTATGGCTACACCTTC

j_call: TRBJ1-2
clone_size: few
cdr3_length: 14
v_call: TRBV10-3
d_call: TRBD1
cdr3_aa: CAIGRTGKNYGYTF
cdr3_nt: TGTGCCATCGGCAGGACAGGGAAGAACTATGGCTACACCTTC

j_call: TRBJ2-3
clone_size: once
cdr3_length: 12
v_call: TRBV27
d_call: NA
cdr3_aa: CASRDRFNTQYF
cdr3_nt: TGTGCCAGCAGGGACAGATTTAATACGCAGTATTTT

j_call: TRBJ2-7
clone_size: NA
cdr3_length: 15
v_call: TRBV24-1
d_call: TRBD2
cdr3_aa: CATSDGTSGRPEQYF
cdr3_nt: TGTGCCACCAGTGATGGGACTAGCGGGAGGCCCGAGCAGTACTTC

j_call: TRBJ1-2
clone_size: NA
cdr3_length: 15
v_call: TRBV6-5
d_call: TRBD1
cdr3_aa: CASSYQGEANYGYTF
cdr3_nt: TGTGCCAGCAGTTATCAGGGGGAGGCTAACTATGGCTACACCTTC

j_call: TRBJ1-6
clone_size: NA
cdr3_length: 14
v_call: TRBV10-3
d_call: NA
cdr3_aa: CAISEGGYNSPLHF
cdr3_nt: TGTGCCATCAGTGAGGGTGGCTATAATTCACCCCTCCACTTT

j_call: TRBJ1-2
clone_size: few
cdr3_length: 13
v_call: TRBV20-1
d_call: TRBD1
cdr3_aa: CIQEIQGTYGYTF
cdr3_nt: TGCATCCAGGAAATACAGGGGACTTATGGCTACACCTTC

j_call: TRBJ1-1
clone_size: NA
cdr3_length: 15
v_call: TRBV10-3
d_call: TRBD1
cdr3_aa: CAISGTGGMNTEAFF
cdr3_nt: TGTGCCATCAGTGGGACAGGGGGCATGAACACTGAAGCTTTCTTT

j_call: TRBJ1-5
clone_size: NA
cdr3_length: 17
v_call: TRBV20-1
d_call: TRBD1
cdr3_aa: CSARHGQGRNSNQPQHF
cdr3_nt: TGCAGTGCGAGACATGGACAGGGGAGGAATAGCAATCAGCCCCAGCATTTT

j_call: TRBJ1-2
clone_size: NA
cdr3_length: 13
v_call: TRBV28
d_call: NA
cdr3_aa: CASSLRAWVGYTF
cdr3_nt: TGTGCCAGCAGTTTACGGGCATGGGTAGGCTACACCTTC

j_call: TRBJ2-1
clone_size: NA
cdr3_length: 15
v_call: TRBV7-9
d_call: NA
cdr3_aa: CASSLQSVDYNEQFF
cdr3_nt: TGTGCCAGCAGCTTGCAGTCTGTGGACTACAATGAGCAGTTCTTC

j_call: TRBJ2-3
clone_size: NA
cdr3_length: 15
v_call: TRBV20-1
d_call: NA
cdr3_aa: CSASQGHIKADTQYF
cdr3_nt: TGCAGTGCTAGCCAGGGCCACATAAAAGCAGATACGCAGTATTTT

j_call: TRBJ2-5
clone_size: once
cdr3_length: 14
v_call: TRBV7-9
d_call: TRBD2
cdr3_aa: CASGSGGAIETQYF
cdr3_nt: TGTGCCAGCGGCAGCGGGGGGGCCATCGAGACCCAGTACTTC

j_call: TRBJ2-1
clone_size: NA
cdr3_length: 15
v_call: TRBV2
d_call: TRBD2
cdr3_aa: CASREPSGGNNEQFF
cdr3_nt: TGTGCCAGCAGGGAGCCCAGCGGGGGCAACAATGAGCAGTTCTTC

j_call: TRBJ1-2
clone_size: few
cdr3_length: 14
v_call: TRBV7-2
d_call: NA
cdr3_aa: CASSLPGNNYGYTF
cdr3_nt: TGTGCCAGCAGCTTACCAGGGAATAACTATGGCTACACCTTC

j_call: TRBJ2-7
clone_size: NA
cdr3_length: 13
v_call: TRBV7-2
d_call: NA
cdr3_aa: CASSQKTPYEQYF
cdr3_nt: TGTGCCAGCAGCCAAAAAACCCCCTACGAGCAGTACTTC

j_call: TRBJ1-1
clone_size: NA
cdr3_length: 15
v_call: TRBV11-3
d_call: NA
cdr3_aa: CASSSSGASGTEAFF
cdr3_nt: TGTGCCAGCAGCTCCTCAGGGGCCTCGGGGACTGAAGCTTTCTTT

j_call: TRBJ1-1
clone_size: once
cdr3_length: 14
v_call: TRBV7-2
d_call: NA
cdr3_aa: CASSLGGVNTEAFF
cdr3_nt: TGTGCCAGCAGCTTAGGAGGGGTGAACACTGAAGCTTTCTTT

j_call: TRBJ2-1
clone_size: NA
cdr3_length: 17
v_call: TRBV6-5
d_call: TRBD1
cdr3_aa: CASSYGWQGAAYNEQFF
cdr3_nt: TGTGCCAGCAGTTACGGCTGGCAGGGGGCGGCCTACAATGAGCAGTTCTTC

j_call: TRBJ2-6
clone_size: NA
cdr3_length: 16
v_call: TRBV27
d_call: NA
cdr3_aa: CASSGELSSGANVLTF
cdr3_nt: TGTGCCAGCAGTGGGGAATTAAGCTCTGGGGCCAACGTCCTGACTTTC

j_call: TRBJ2-2
clone_size: NA
cdr3_length: 12
v_call: TRBV12-3/TRBV12-4
d_call: NA
cdr3_aa: CASSPDTGELFF
cdr3_nt: TGTGCCAGCAGTCCGGATACCGGGGAGCTGTTTTTT

j_call: TRBJ2-4
clone_size: NA
cdr3_length: 15
v_call: TRBV6-1
d_call: NA
cdr3_aa: CASSETALAKNIQYF
cdr3_nt: TGTGCCAGCAGTGAAACAGCGCTTGCCAAAAACATTCAGTACTTC

j_call: TRBJ1-6
clone_size: NA
cdr3_length: 14
v_call: TRBV20-1
d_call: NA
cdr3_aa: CSARTGPSNSPLHF
cdr3_nt: TGCAGTGCTAGAACGGGGCCGTCTAATTCACCCCTCCACTTT

j_call: TRBJ1-1
clone_size: NA
cdr3_length: 12
v_call: TRBV29-1
d_call: NA
cdr3_aa: CSGGQMNTEAFF
cdr3_nt: TGCAGCGGTGGACAGATGAACACTGAAGCTTTCTTT

j_call: TRBJ1-5
clone_size: NA
cdr3_length: 13
v_call: TRBV2
d_call: TRBD1
cdr3_aa: CASSPTGERPQHF
cdr3_nt: TGTGCCAGCAGTCCCACAGGGGAGAGGCCCCAGCATTTT

j_call: TRBJ2-3
clone_size: NA
cdr3_length: 15
v_call: TRBV20-1
d_call: TRBD2
cdr3_aa: CSAIRLAGTTDTQYF
cdr3_nt: TGCAGTGCTATACGACTAGCGGGAACCACAGATACGCAGTATTTT